The clone carrying this TCR beta chain was counted between two and nine times. Its antigen is unidentified. TCRbeta library preparation incorporated unique molecular identifiers. TCRdb itself ran the PCR reads through MiXCR, one entry per CDR3 protein. This table has a few hundred thousand distinct CDR3 sequences, approximately 24% appearing once. The source of the sample is a study of T-cell reconstitution after alpha-beta-depleted transplantation in children. Study results and limitations: Reportedly, roughly two months post-transplant, alpha-beta T cells arose from several hundred expanded graft clones. At the one-year point after transplant, T-cell counts and TCRbeta diversity were found to come mostly from T cells that had been newly produced.

The CDR3 has 14 amino acids. Trimming shortened V by 3 bases and J by 4 bases, and 12 bases separated the two germline ends. Germline CDR1 reads GTSNPN; CDR2 reads SVGIG (reference sequence). The TCR was taken from a female patient between 2 and 10 years old who had a stem cell transplant for congenital amegakaryocytic thrombocytopenia, so the T cells may come from the graft donor. The chain uses TRBV30 and TRBJ2-2; tentative D call: TRBD1 (6 bases). Sequencing was performed on PBMCs, mostly from graft donor cells, taken 360 days after TCRalphabeta/CD19-depleted stem cell transplant. The CDR3 region is CAWRGDISTGELFF. CDR3 nucleotides: TGTGCCTGGAGGGGGGACATTTCCACCGGGGAGCTGTTTTTT. Filled out from reference TRBV30 and TRBJ2-2, the complete variable domain reads SQTIHQWPATLVQPVGSPLSLECTVEGTSNPNLYWYRQAAGRGLQLLFYSVGIGQISSEVPQNLSASRPQDRQFILSSKKLLLSDSGFYLCAWRGDISTGELFFGEGSRLTVL.